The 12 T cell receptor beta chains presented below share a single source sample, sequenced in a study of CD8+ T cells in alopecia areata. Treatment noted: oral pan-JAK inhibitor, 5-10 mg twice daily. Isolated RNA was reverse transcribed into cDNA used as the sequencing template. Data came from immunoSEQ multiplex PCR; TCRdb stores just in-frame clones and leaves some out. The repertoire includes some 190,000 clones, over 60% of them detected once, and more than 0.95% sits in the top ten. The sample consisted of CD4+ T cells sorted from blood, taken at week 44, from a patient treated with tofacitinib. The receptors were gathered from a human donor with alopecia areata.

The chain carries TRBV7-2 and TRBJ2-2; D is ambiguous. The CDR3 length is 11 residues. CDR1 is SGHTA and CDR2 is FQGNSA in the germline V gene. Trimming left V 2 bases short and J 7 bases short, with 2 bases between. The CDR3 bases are TGTGCCAGCAGCTTAAACGGGGAGCTGTTTTTT. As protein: CASSLNGELFF. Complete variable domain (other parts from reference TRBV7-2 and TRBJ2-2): GAGVSQSPSNKVTEKGKDVELRCDPISGHTALYWYRQSLGQGLEFLIYFQGNSAPDKSGLPSDRFSAERTGGSVSTLTIQRTQQEDSAVYLCASSLNGELFFGEGSRLTVL.

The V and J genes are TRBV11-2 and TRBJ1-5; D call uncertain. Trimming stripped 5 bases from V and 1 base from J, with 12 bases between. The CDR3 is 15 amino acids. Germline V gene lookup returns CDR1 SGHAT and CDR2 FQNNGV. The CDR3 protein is CASSPREGSNQPQHF. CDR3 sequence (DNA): TGTGCCAGCAGCCCCCGTGAGGGCAGCAATCAGCCCCAGCATTTT.

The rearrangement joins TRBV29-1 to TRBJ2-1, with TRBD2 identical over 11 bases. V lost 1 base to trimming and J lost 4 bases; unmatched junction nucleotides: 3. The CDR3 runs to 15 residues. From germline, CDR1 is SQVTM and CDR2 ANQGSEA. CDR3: CSVEGGTSGYNEQFF. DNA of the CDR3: TGCAGCGTTGAAGGCGGGACTAGCGGATACAATGAGCAGTTCTTC.

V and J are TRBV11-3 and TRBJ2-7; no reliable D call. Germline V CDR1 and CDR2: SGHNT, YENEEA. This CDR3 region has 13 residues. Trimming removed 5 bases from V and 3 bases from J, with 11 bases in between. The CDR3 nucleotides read TGTGCCAGCAGCCCCGGGCCTAACTACGAGCAGTACTTC. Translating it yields CASSPGPNYEQYF.

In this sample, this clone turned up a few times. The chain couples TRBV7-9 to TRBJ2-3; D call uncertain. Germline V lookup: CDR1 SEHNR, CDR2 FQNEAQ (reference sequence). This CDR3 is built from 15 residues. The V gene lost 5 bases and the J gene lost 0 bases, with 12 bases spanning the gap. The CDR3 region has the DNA TGTGCCAGCAGCCCGTGGACGGGTAGCACAGATACGCAGTATTTT. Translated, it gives CASSPWTGSTDTQYF.

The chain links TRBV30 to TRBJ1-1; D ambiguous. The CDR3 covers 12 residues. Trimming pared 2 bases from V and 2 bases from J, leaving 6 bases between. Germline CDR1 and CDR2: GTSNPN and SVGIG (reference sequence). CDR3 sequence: CAWSIGNTEAFF. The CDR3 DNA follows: TGTGCCTGGAGTATTGGCAACACTGAAGCTTTCTTT.

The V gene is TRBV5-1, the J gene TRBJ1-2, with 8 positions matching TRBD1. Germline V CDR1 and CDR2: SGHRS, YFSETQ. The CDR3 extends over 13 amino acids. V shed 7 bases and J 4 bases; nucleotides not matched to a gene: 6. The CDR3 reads CASGDRGTYGYTF. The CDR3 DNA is TGCGCCAGCGGAGACAGGGGAACCTATGGCTACACCTTC.

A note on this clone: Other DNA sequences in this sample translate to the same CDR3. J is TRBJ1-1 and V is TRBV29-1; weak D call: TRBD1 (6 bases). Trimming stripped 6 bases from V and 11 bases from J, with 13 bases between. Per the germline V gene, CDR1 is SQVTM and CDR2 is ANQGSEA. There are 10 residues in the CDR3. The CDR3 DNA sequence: TGCAGCGTCGCGGAGGGGGAGGCTTTCTTT. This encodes CSVAEGEAFF. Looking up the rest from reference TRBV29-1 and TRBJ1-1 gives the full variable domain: SAVISQKPSRDICQRGTSLTIQCQVDSQVTMMFWYRQQPGQSLTLIATANQGSEATYESGFVIDKFPISRPNLTFSTLTVSNMSPEDSSIYLCSVAEGEAFFGQGTRLTVV.

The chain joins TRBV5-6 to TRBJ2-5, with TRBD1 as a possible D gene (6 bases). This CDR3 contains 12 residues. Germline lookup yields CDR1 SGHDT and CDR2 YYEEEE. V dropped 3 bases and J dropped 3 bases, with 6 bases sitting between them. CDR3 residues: CASSWTEETQYF. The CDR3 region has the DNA TGTGCCAGCAGCTGGACAGAAGAGACCCAGTACTTC. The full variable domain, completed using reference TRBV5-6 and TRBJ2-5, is DAGVTQSPTHLIKTRGQQVTLRCSPKSGHDTVSWYQQALGQGPQFIFQYYEEEERQRGNFPDRFSGHQFPNYSSELNVNALLLGDSALYLCASSWTEETQYFGPGTRLLVL.

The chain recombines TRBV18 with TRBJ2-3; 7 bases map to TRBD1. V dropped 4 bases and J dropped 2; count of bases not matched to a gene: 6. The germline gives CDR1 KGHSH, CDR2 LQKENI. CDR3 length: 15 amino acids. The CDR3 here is CASSLRQGITDTQYF. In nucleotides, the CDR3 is TGTGCCAGCTCACTTCGACAGGGAATCACAGATACGCAGTATTTT.

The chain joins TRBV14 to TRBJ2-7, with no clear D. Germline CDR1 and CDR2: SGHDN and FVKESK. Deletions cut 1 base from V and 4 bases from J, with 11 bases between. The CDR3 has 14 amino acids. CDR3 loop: CASSQGKGSYEQYF. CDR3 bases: TGTGCCAGCAGCCAAGGGAAGGGATCGTACGAGCAGTACTTC.

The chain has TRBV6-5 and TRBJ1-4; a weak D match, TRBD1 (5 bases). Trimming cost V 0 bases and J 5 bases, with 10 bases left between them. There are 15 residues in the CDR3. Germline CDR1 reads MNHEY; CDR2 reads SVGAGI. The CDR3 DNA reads TGTGCCAGCAGTTACTCGGGTGCAGGGAATGAAAAACTGTTTTTT. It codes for CASSYSGAGNEKLFF.